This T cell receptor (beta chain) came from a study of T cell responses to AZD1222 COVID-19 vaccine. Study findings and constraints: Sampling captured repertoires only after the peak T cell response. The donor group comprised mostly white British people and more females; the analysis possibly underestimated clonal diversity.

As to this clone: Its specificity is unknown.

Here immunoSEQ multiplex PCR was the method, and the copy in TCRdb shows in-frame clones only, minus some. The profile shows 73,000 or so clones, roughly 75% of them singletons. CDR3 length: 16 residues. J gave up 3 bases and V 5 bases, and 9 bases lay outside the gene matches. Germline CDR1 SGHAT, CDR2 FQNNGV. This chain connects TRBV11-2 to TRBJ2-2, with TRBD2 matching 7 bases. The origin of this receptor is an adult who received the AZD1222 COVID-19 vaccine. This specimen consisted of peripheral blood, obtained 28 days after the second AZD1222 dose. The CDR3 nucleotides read TGTGCCAGCAGCCCTCGTGGTAGCGGGTACACCGGGGAGCTGTTTTTT. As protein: CASSPRGSGYTGELFF.